A single sample gave rise to the 30 T cell receptor beta chains below, sequenced in a study of cytomegalovirus exposure and HLA in healthy donors. Amplification used 60 Vbeta primers and 13 Jbeta primers. TCRdb's table, derived via immunoSEQ multiplex PCR, lists solely in-frame clones and lacks some. The repertoire holds some 110,000 clones, with around 79% as singletons. The sequencing sample was made of PBMCs. Every receptor here comes from a man aged 55 to 69 in good health and CMV-seropositive.

The chain employs TRBV7-2 and TRBJ2-3; 9 bases fit TRBD2. Germline CDR1 SGHTA, CDR2 FQGNSA. This CDR3 is 18 amino acids long. Trimming took 1 base from V and 3 from J; bases not matched to a gene: 11. The CDR3 here is CASSLVRWRGGRTDTQYF. The CDR3 region has the DNA TGTGCCAGCAGCTTAGTAAGATGGCGGGGGGGCCGGACAGATACGCAGTATTTT.

The gene calls are TRBV10-1 and TRBJ2-2, with D perhaps matching TRBD2 (5 bases). The CDR3 has 13 residues. V lost 6 bases and J 13 bases, leaving 18 bases between the germline ends. Germline loops: CDR1 WNHNN, CDR2 SYGVQD (reference sequence). The DNA of the CDR3 is TGCGCCAGCAGCGCCCGGACTCACGGGTGGCTGTTTTTT. Translated: CASSARTHGWLFF.

About this clone: Other DNA sequences in the sample encode the same CDR3. The CDR3 DNA reads as TGTGCCAGCAGCTCCGGACTAGCGGGGGGGCGGGAGACCCAGTACTTC. As protein: CASSSGLAGGRETQYF. The chain has TRBV7-3 and TRBJ2-5, with 15 nucleotides matching TRBD2. The CDR3 contains 16 residues. Germline V lookup: CDR1 SGHTA, CDR2 FQGTGA. V dropped 4 bases and J dropped 5; count of bases not matched to a gene: 5.

The J gene is TRBJ1-3, the V gene TRBV7-8; D remains unclear. CDR1 SGHVS and CDR2 FQNEAQ come from the germline V gene. The CDR3 loop spans 14 amino acids. The V end lost 5 bases, the J end lost 0 bases, and 8 bases lay between the germline ends. Here the CDR3 reads CASSPRGSGNTIYF. The CDR3 DNA sequence: TGTGCCAGCAGCCCCCGGGGCTCTGGAAACACCATATATTTT.

The chain is built from TRBV5-1 and TRBJ1-3; 10 nucleotides match TRBD1. CDR3 length equals 14 residues. V lost 4 bases to trimming and J lost 8 bases; unmatched junction nucleotides: 6. CDR1 and CDR2 (germline): SGHRS, YFSETQ. The CDR3 DNA reads TGCGCCAGCAGCCCGGGACAGGGGTTGGACACCATATATTTT. This translates into CASSPGQGLDTIYF. Using reference TRBV5-1 and TRBJ1-3 for the parts outside the CDR3, the full variable domain is KAGVTQTPRYLIKTRGQQVTLSCSPISGHRSVSWYQQTPGQGLQFLFEYFSETQRNKGNFPGRFSGRQFSNSRSEMNVSTLELGDSALYLCASSPGQGLDTIYFGEGSWLTVV.

The chain uses TRBV7-9 and TRBJ1-3; D is possibly TRBD1 (5 bases). Per germline, CDR1 SEHNR and CDR2 FQNEAQ (reference sequence). The CDR3 sequence is 15 residues long. V dropped 5 bases and J dropped 2 bases, with 13 bases sitting between them. The CDR3 is CASSPWGVAGNTIYF. The CDR3 nucleotides read TGTGCCAGCAGCCCCTGGGGGGTTGCTGGAAACACCATATATTTT.

The chain joins TRBV5-1 to TRBJ2-5; 9 nucleotides match TRBD1. Germline loops: CDR1 SGHRS, CDR2 YFSETQ. The V segment lost 5 bases and the J segment 3 bases; nucleotides outside the gene matches: 2. The CDR3 contains 13 residues. In DNA, the CDR3 is TGCGCCAGCAGGCGGACAGGGGAAGAGACCCAGTACTTC. As protein: CASRRTGEETQYF.

This chain links TRBV27 with TRBJ2-7, with D maybe TRBD1 (6 bases). The CDR3 contains 13 residues. Germline V gene sequence: CDR1 MNHEY, CDR2 SMNVEV (reference sequence). V was shortened by 4 bases and J by 3 bases, with 10 bases between the two germline ends. CDR3 nucleotide sequence: TGTGCCAGCAGTTCCCAACAGGGCTACGAGCAGTACTTC. Translation gives CASSSQQGYEQYF.

This chain connects TRBV5-1 to TRBJ1-1; 11 nucleotides align to TRBD1. From germline, CDR1 is SGHRS and CDR2 YFSETQ. V lost 1 base and J lost 10; bases outside the gene matches: 15. The CDR3 loop spans 17 amino acids. The CDR3 bases are TGCGCCAGCAGCTTGAGGACAGGGGGCGACGGGATTAATGGAGCTTTCTTT. Its translation: CASSLRTGGDGINGAFF.

The chain joins TRBV6-5 to TRBJ1-5; 7 bases align to TRBD1. V lost 4 bases and J lost 4; bases outside the gene matches: 4. This CDR3 contains 14 residues. CDR1 is MNHEY, CDR2 SVGAGI, per germline. This CDR3 is CASSFTGDNQPQHF. The DNA of the CDR3 is TGTGCCAGCAGTTTCACAGGGGATAATCAGCCCCAGCATTTT.

The genes are TRBV6-6 and TRBJ2-5, with D perhaps matching TRBD2 (6 bases). V lost 7 bases and J 5 bases, leaving 17 bases between the germline ends. Germline values: CDR1 MNHNY, CDR2 SVGAGI (reference sequence). This CDR3 is built from 14 residues. CDR3 in amino acids: CASTGNLAGETQYF. CDR3 DNA: TGTGCCAGCACTGGGAACCTGGCGGGGGAGACCCAGTACTTC.

Worth noting for this clone: Other DNA sequences from this sample encode an identical CDR3 as well. The V and J genes are TRBV10-1 and TRBJ1-1; 7 bases line up with TRBD1. Trimming cost V 1 base and J 4 bases; bases outside gene matches: 3. This CDR3 is built from 14 residues. Germline lookup yields CDR1 WNHNN and CDR2 SYGVQD (reference sequence). Here the CDR3 DNA reads TGCGCCAGCAGTGAGTTGACAGGGACCACTGAAGCTTTCTTT. It is translated as CASSELTGTTEAFF.

The chain is built from TRBV19 and TRBJ2-3; 16 bases agree with TRBD2. The CDR3 is 16 amino acids. The germline V gene has CDR1 LNHDA and CDR2 SQIVND (reference sequence). V lost 4 bases, J lost 5 bases, and 3 bases stayed unmatched. The CDR3: CASSKGLAGGLDTQYF. The CDR3 region has the DNA TGTGCCAGTAGTAAGGGACTAGCGGGGGGGTTAGATACGCAGTATTTT.

The chain employs TRBV25-1 and TRBJ1-6; D possibly corresponds to TRBD1 (5 bases). V was clipped by 2 bases and J by 5 bases, with 10 bases between them. The CDR3 contains 15 residues. The V gene's germline CDR1 is MGHDK and CDR2 SYGVNS. CDR3 in amino acids: CASSESGGHNSPLHF. In nucleotides, the CDR3 is TGTGCCAGCAGTGAAAGCGGGGGACATAATTCACCCCTCCACTTT.

V gene TRBV6-5 combines with J gene TRBJ2-1; D may be TRBD2 (5 bases). Trimming took off 6 bases at V and 8 bases at J, with 17 bases between the two ends. CDR1 and CDR2 (germline): MNHEY, SVGAGI. The CDR3 covers 14 residues. The CDR3 coding sequence is TGTGCCAGCAGGCCCATTGGGAGCTGGCATGAGCAGTTCTTC. Amino acids: CASRPIGSWHEQFF.

The gene calls are TRBV4-3 and TRBJ1-5; 8 positions match TRBD1. The V and J ends lost 6 bases and 6 bases, in that order; junction bases with no gene match: 10. CDR1 is LGHNA and CDR2 is YSLEER in the germline V gene. The CDR3 contains 15 residues. The CDR3 bases are TGCGCCAGCAGACAAACCATACAGGGGGGTCAGCCCCAGCATTTT. Protein product: CASRQTIQGGQPQHF.

The genes are TRBV15 and TRBJ2-7; 10 bases align to TRBD2. J was trimmed by 3 bases and V by 3 bases; bases with no gene match: 11. CDR1 is LNHNV and CDR2 is YYDKDF in the germline V gene (reference sequence). The CDR3 covers 17 residues. The DNA for the CDR3 is TGTGCCACCAGCAGGACCATTCGTAGCGGGGGGTTCTACGAGCAGTACTTC. Amino acid sequence: CATSRTIRSGGFYEQYF. The full variable domain, with the rest looked up from reference TRBV15 and TRBJ2-7, is DAMVIQNPRYQVTQFGKPVTLSCSQTLNHNVMYWYQQKSSQAPKLLFHYYDKDFNNEADTPDNFQSRRPNTSFCFLDIRSPGLGDTAMYLCATSRTIRSGGFYEQYFGPGTRLTVT.

The chain has TRBV5-4 and TRBJ2-7; 8 bases agree with TRBD1. After removal of 3 bases from V and 2 bases from J, the junction contained 10 bases not matched to a gene. Germline V lookup: CDR1 SGHNT, CDR2 YYREEE (reference sequence). The CDR3 extends over 16 amino acids. The CDR3: CASSSTQGGETYEQYF. The CDR3 DNA sequence: TGTGCCAGCAGCTCGACACAGGGGGGTGAGACCTACGAGCAGTACTTC.

This chain links TRBV7-3 with TRBJ2-3; the D gene is possibly TRBD2 (5 bases). CDR3 length: 15 residues. V was pared by 5 bases and J by 1 base, with 13 bases between. Germline V CDR1 and CDR2: SGHTA, FQGTGA. The CDR3 loop is CASSPRASRTDTQYF. The CDR3 DNA follows: TGTGCCAGCAGCCCGCGGGCCTCCCGCACAGATACGCAGTATTTT.

The CDR3: CASSPAGSETQYF. The CDR3 bases are TGTGCCAGCTCACCCGCAGGGTCGGAGACCCAGTACTTC. The chain recombines TRBV18 with TRBJ2-5; D is perhaps TRBD1 (5 bases). Germline CDR1 and CDR2: KGHSH and LQKENI. Trimming shortened V by 3 bases and J by 5 bases, and 10 bases separated the two germline ends. There are 13 residues in the CDR3.

J is TRBJ2-6 and V is TRBV27; weak D call: TRBD1 (8 bases). V lost 6 bases and J 2 bases, leaving 26 bases between the germline ends. This CDR3 region has 20 residues. Germline V gene data show CDR1 as MNHEY and CDR2 as SMNVEV (reference sequence). The CDR3 DNA reads as TGTGCCAGCAGACGCGGGAGTTTCGGGACAGGCCCCCCTGGGGCCAACGTCCTGACTTTC. Its protein product is CASRRGSFGTGPPGANVLTF.

The J gene is TRBJ2-1, the V gene TRBV6-4; the D is unclear. The V end was cut by 4 bases, the J end by 2 bases, with 6 bases between. Germline V gene sequence: CDR1 MRHNA, CDR2 SNTAGT. This CDR3 has 13 residues. As DNA, the CDR3 is TGTGCCAGCAGTGCTGACACCTACAATGAGCAGTTCTTC. It encodes CASSADTYNEQFF.

This clone has a single count. The chain links TRBV5-6 to TRBJ1-5; D is undetermined. CDR3 length: 15 amino acids. V gave up 0 bases and J gave up 6 bases, with 13 bases separating them. Germline V gene sequence: CDR1 SGHDT, CDR2 YYEEEE. The DNA of the CDR3 is TGTGCCAGCAGCTTGGTCGGGGAAGAAATTCAGCCCCAGCATTTT. It yields the protein CASSLVGEEIQPQHF. The complete variable domain, with remaining parts taken from reference TRBV5-6 and TRBJ1-5, reads DAGVTQSPTHLIKTRGQQVTLRCSPKSGHDTVSWYQQALGQGPQFIFQYYEEEERQRGNFPDRFSGHQFPNYSSELNVNALLLGDSALYLCASSLVGEEIQPQHFGDGTRLSIL.

This chain uses TRBV20-1 with TRBJ2-7; tentative D call: TRBD2 (7 bases). The CDR3 runs to 11 residues. Trimming shortened V by 6 bases and J by 5 bases, and 11 bases separated the two germline ends. Germline CDR1 DFQATT, CDR2 SNEGSKA (reference sequence). As DNA, the CDR3 is TGCAGTGCCTCGGGGGGCCACGAGCAGTACTTC. Its protein is CSASGGHEQYF.

This rearrangement joins TRBV5-8 to TRBJ1-2; D is unresolved. This CDR3 is built from 16 residues. Germline V CDR1 and CDR2: SGHTS, YDEGEE. V was cut by 2 bases and J by 0 bases, with 14 bases left in between. The CDR3 sequence is CASSLGGDRPNYGYTF. Here the CDR3 DNA reads TGTGCCAGCAGCTTAGGCGGAGACCGCCCTAACTATGGCTACACCTTC.

Concerning this clone: Other DNA sequences in this specimen translate into the identical CDR3. V usage is TRBV7-2 and J usage is TRBJ1-2; D not certain. This CDR3 has 14 residues. V lost 5 bases and J 7 bases, leaving 17 bases between the germline ends. Germline CDR1 reads SGHTA; CDR2 reads FQGNSA. The CDR3 bases are TGTGCCAGCAGCAAGGTGACCCCAGAGCGTGGCTACACCTTC. Its translation is CASSKVTPERGYTF.

The rearrangement joins TRBV6-4 to TRBJ2-1; TRBD2 matches 12 bases. The CDR3 contains 15 residues. V lost 2 bases to trimming and J lost 7 bases; unmatched junction nucleotides: 3. The germline CDR1 and CDR2 sequences are MRHNA and SNTAGT. The CDR3 is CASSDETSGGNEQFF. CDR3 DNA sequence: TGTGCCAGCAGTGACGAGACTAGCGGGGGTAATGAGCAGTTCTTC.

The chain recombines TRBV7-6 with TRBJ2-2, with TRBD2 matching 9 bases. In germline, CDR1 is SGHVS, CDR2 FNYEAQ. V trimming: 1 base; J trimming: 5 bases; junction bases outside the gene matches: 14. The CDR3 sequence is 19 residues long. CDR3 nucleotides: TGTGCCAGCAGCTTAGAGAGGAGTCTAGCGGGGACACGGACCGGGGAGCTGTTTTTT. This sequence encodes CASSLERSLAGTRTGELFF. The whole variable domain, filled in from reference TRBV7-6 and TRBJ2-2, reads GAGVSQSPRYKVTKRGQDVALRCDPISGHVSLYWYRQALGQGPEFLTYFNYEAQQDKSGLPNDRFSAERPEGSISTLTIQRTEQRDSAMYRCASSLERSLAGTRTGELFFGEGSRLTVL.

The table lists this clone with a count of one. The rearrangement uses TRBV28 and TRBJ2-1, with D unclear. CDR1 is MDHEN, CDR2 SYDVKM, per germline. The ends were cut back, 3 bases at V and 3 bases at J, with 9 bases in the middle. This CDR3 spans 14 amino acids. The CDR3 here is CASSFLVSYNEQFF. CDR3 DNA: TGTGCCAGCAGTTTTTTGGTGAGCTACAATGAGCAGTTCTTC.

The chain combines TRBV25-1 with TRBJ1-6, with D possibly being TRBD1 (6 bases). Trimming took off 2 bases at V and 10 bases at J, with 12 bases between the two ends. This CDR3 spans 14 amino acids. Germline assignment: CDR1 MGHDK and CDR2 SYGVNS. The CDR3 loop reads CASSEKQGYSPLHF. The CDR3 nucleotides read TGTGCCAGCAGTGAAAAACAGGGCTACTCACCCCTCCACTTT.